This TCR beta chain was identified in a study of T cell responses to AZD1222 COVID-19 vaccine. This clone was counted a single time. No antigen is known for it. General study findings and limits: Donors skewed white British and female; clonal diversity was possibly underestimated. Regions 160-218 and 743-854 held dominance among vaccine-associated CD4 TCRs, which spanned spike. Compared with day 0, the breadth and depth of the Spike-specific TCR repertoire rose significantly after two doses of AZD1222.

Trimming removed 6 bases from V and 8 bases from J, with 19 bases in between. CDR1 and CDR2 (germline): MDHEN, SYDVKM. This CDR3 contains 15 residues. The assay was immunoSEQ multiplex PCR, and TCRdb's table has in-frame clones only and misses some. The table shows about 100,000 clones, with around 87% occurring only once. The sequence was obtained from an adult in good health. This sequence joins TRBV28 and TRBJ1-4; D gene ambiguous. The source material was peripheral blood, sampled on day 0 of MenACWY control vaccination. The CDR3 DNA sequence: TGTGCCAGCAGCCCCTCCGAAAGTGGAATCGAAAAACTGTTTTTT. Its translation: CASSPSESGIEKLFF.